These 26 T cell receptor beta chains originate from one sample sequenced in a study of a mutant IDH1 vaccine in newly diagnosed glioma. Time point here: week 23, last vaccination. A 20-mer mutant IDH1 peptide at 300 ug was injected subcutaneously with topical imiquimod. Generated by immunoSEQ multiplex PCR, the TCRdb table keeps only in-frame clones and is missing some. The table shows around 60,000 clones, with roughly 85% occurring only once. Antigens of these TCRs are unknown. This material consisted of PBMCs, taken from a glioma patient whose treatment included an IDH1 peptide vaccine. The receptors were gathered from a man aged 25-40 years with glioma.

The gene calls are TRBV30 and TRBJ2-6, with D possibly TRBD2 on 5 matching bases. This CDR3 has 15 residues. The V and J ends lost 3 bases and 1 base respectively, with 10 bases between them. The V gene's germline CDR1 is GTSNPN and CDR2 SVGIG (reference sequence). CDR3 amino acids: CAWRERASGANVLTF. The DNA of the CDR3 is TGTGCCTGGAGGGAGAGGGCTTCTGGGGCCAACGTCCTGACTTTC.

This clone was detected only once. This chain links TRBV29-1 with TRBJ2-3; D perhaps matches TRBD1 (5 bases). Germline-derived CDR1 and CDR2 are SQVTM and ANQGSEA. V lost 4 bases to trimming and J lost 0 bases, with 11 bases between them. The CDR3 sequence is 14 residues long. CDR3 coding DNA: TGCAGCGTTGTAAAGGGGTCTAGCACAGATACGCAGTATTTT. Translation gives CSVVKGSSTDTQYF.

The chain links TRBV6-4 to TRBJ1-2; D is ambiguous. The length of the CDR3 is 14 residues. The germline gives CDR1 MRHNA, CDR2 SNTAGT. V was clipped by 5 bases and J by 3 bases, with 13 bases between them. The chain's CDR3 is CASSPSSRDYGYTF. The CDR3 DNA reads as TGTGCCAGCAGTCCTTCTAGCCGTGACTATGGCTACACCTTC.

This chain joins TRBV6-1 and TRBJ1-1, with 8 bases that match TRBD1. Losses at the gene ends were 7 bases for V and 9 bases for J; bases not matched to a gene: 13. Germline loops: CDR1 MNHNS, CDR2 SASEGT. The CDR3 totals 14 residues. CDR3 sequence (DNA): TGTGCCAGCACGACAGACGGCAGGGGGCGGCAAGCTTTCTTT. Amino acids: CASTTDGRGRQAFF.

This clone came up a few times. The chain employs TRBV7-9 and TRBJ1-5; no definite D call. The CDR3 spans 13 residues. Trimming cost V 0 bases and J 5 bases, with 5 bases left between them. The V gene's germline CDR1 is SEHNR and CDR2 FQNEAQ (reference sequence). CDR3 protein: CASSLAGDQPQHF. CDR3 coding DNA: TGTGCCAGCAGCTTAGCAGGCGATCAGCCCCAGCATTTT.

CDR3 bases: TGCGCCAGCAGCTCCTTTAGGGACACCTTGAACACTGAAGCTTTCTTT. Translated: CASSSFRDTLNTEAFF. V usage is TRBV5-1 and J usage is TRBJ1-1; D might be TRBD1 (6 bases). CDR1 is SGHRS and CDR2 is YFSETQ in the germline V gene. V was clipped by 3 bases and J by 0 bases, with 15 bases between them. This CDR3 contains 16 residues.

The rearrangement links TRBV7-9 to TRBJ2-7; 7 bases map to TRBD2. CDR1 and CDR2 (germline): SEHNR, FQNEAQ (reference sequence). V shed 5 bases, J shed 5 bases, and the junction held 9 bases outside the gene matches. The CDR3 sequence is 14 residues long. The CDR3 sequence is CASSPHASGNEQYF. The CDR3 region has the DNA TGTGCCAGCAGCCCACACGCTAGCGGCAACGAGCAGTACTTC.

This clone was seen a handful of times. The chain couples TRBV7-8 to TRBJ1-5, with unresolved D. The CDR3 covers 15 residues. CDR1 and CDR2 (germline): SGHVS, FQNEAQ. V lost 0 bases to trimming and J lost 5 bases, with 11 bases between them. The chain's CDR3 is CASSLANRADQPQHF. In nucleotides, the CDR3 is TGTGCCAGCAGCTTAGCGAACCGGGCGGATCAGCCCCAGCATTTT.

V gene TRBV5-1 combines with J gene TRBJ2-7; 11 nucleotides align to TRBD2. V was pared by 4 bases and J by 3 bases, with 12 bases of the junction left unmatched. Germline V gives CDR1 SGHRS, CDR2 YFSETQ. CDR3 length: 17 amino acids. The CDR3 DNA reads TGCGCCAGCAGCCAGCGGGTAGCGGGGGGGCCGGGCTACGAGCAGTACTTC. It translates to CASSQRVAGGPGYEQYF. Drawing the rest from reference TRBV5-1 and TRBJ2-7, the complete variable domain is KAGVTQTPRYLIKTRGQQVTLSCSPISGHRSVSWYQQTPGQGLQFLFEYFSETQRNKGNFPGRFSGRQFSNSRSEMNVSTLELGDSALYLCASSQRVAGGPGYEQYFGPGTRLTVT.

The V and J genes are TRBV6-5 and TRBJ1-6, with D possibly TRBD1 on 6 matching bases. V dropped 4 bases and J dropped 11 bases, with 15 bases sitting between them. The CDR3 is 14 residues long. The germline V gene has CDR1 MNHEY and CDR2 SVGAGI. The CDR3 DNA follows: TGTGCCAGCAGTTTCCGGGACACTCTGACACCCCTCCACTTT. Amino acid sequence: CASSFRDTLTPLHF.

The chain has TRBV5-1 and TRBJ1-1; TRBD1 matches 7 bases. The CDR3 length is 15 residues. Germline V gene data show CDR1 as SGHRS and CDR2 as YFSETQ. V dropped 1 base and J dropped 3; count of bases not matched to a gene: 6. Here the CDR3 reads CASSLYPQGDTEAFF. The CDR3 DNA follows: TGCGCCAGCAGCTTGTACCCTCAGGGGGACACTGAAGCTTTCTTT. Full variable domain (missing parts from reference TRBV5-1 and TRBJ1-1): KAGVTQTPRYLIKTRGQQVTLSCSPISGHRSVSWYQQTPGQGLQFLFEYFSETQRNKGNFPGRFSGRQFSNSRSEMNVSTLELGDSALYLCASSLYPQGDTEAFFGQGTRLTVV.

The chain combines TRBV4-1 with TRBJ2-7, with 9 positions matching TRBD1. Trimming at V came to 3 bases and at J to 1 base, leaving 7 bases not matched to a gene. Germline values: CDR1 MGHRA, CDR2 YSYEKL. The CDR3 consists of 16 residues. The CDR3 loop reads CASSQETGTGSYEQYF. Written as DNA, the CDR3 is TGCGCCAGCAGCCAGGAGACCGGGACAGGGTCCTACGAGCAGTACTTC.

This clone was seen just once. The chain uses TRBV9 and TRBJ2-3; D tentatively fits TRBD1 or TRBD2 (6 bases each). CDR3 size: 14 residues. V was clipped by 3 bases and J by 4 bases, with 12 bases between them. CDR1 SGDLS and CDR2 YYNGEE come from the germline V gene. CDR3 residues: CASSEGGSADTQYF. The CDR3 coding sequence is TGTGCCAGCAGCGAGGGGGGCTCTGCAGATACGCAGTATTTT. The variable domain in full, with the rest retrieved from reference TRBV9 and TRBJ2-3, is DSGVTQTPKHLITATGQRVTLRCSPRSGDLSVYWYQQSLDQGLQFLIQYYNGEERAKGNILERFSAQQFPDLHSELNLSSLELGDSALYFCASSEGGSADTQYFGPGTRLTVL.

The rearrangement joins TRBV21-1 to TRBJ1-6. TRBV21-1 represents a pseudogene. The CDR3 has 20 amino acids. The CDR3, as DNA: TGTGCCAGCAGCTCCGCACTAGGTCAAGGAACGAGCTCCTATAATTCACCCCTCCACTTT. Amino acid sequence: CASSSALGQGTSSYNSPLHF.

This chain uses TRBV18 with TRBJ1-1; D ambiguous. Germline assignment: CDR1 KGHSH and CDR2 LQKENI. This CDR3 comprises 13 residues. V was clipped by 6 bases and J by 6 bases, with 14 bases between them. The DNA of the CDR3 is TGTGCCAGCTCCCGGACGCACAGCCCTGAAGCTTTCTTT. Protein product: CASSRTHSPEAFF.

V and J are TRBV9 and TRBJ1-3, with a weak D call TRBD1 (5 bases). The CDR3 is made up of 15 amino acids. V was cut by 6 bases and J by 2 bases, with 15 bases left in between. Germline loops: CDR1 SGDLS, CDR2 YYNGEE. This CDR3 is CASTRGQGAGNTIYF. As DNA, the CDR3 is TGTGCCAGCACACGAGGACAAGGCGCTGGAAACACCATATATTTT.

The chain recombines TRBV5-6 with TRBJ1-1; D not resolved. V was shortened by 4 bases and J by 0 bases, with 13 bases between the two germline ends. The CDR3 runs to 15 residues. Germline CDR1 SGHDT, CDR2 YYEEEE. Here the CDR3 DNA reads TGTGCCAGCAGCATGAGTGAGAGGATGAACACTGAAGCTTTCTTT. Translation gives CASSMSERMNTEAFF. The whole variable domain, remainder taken from reference TRBV5-6 and TRBJ1-1, is DAGVTQSPTHLIKTRGQQVTLRCSPKSGHDTVSWYQQALGQGPQFIFQYYEEEERQRGNFPDRFSGHQFPNYSSELNVNALLLGDSALYLCASSMSERMNTEAFFGQGTRLTVV.

This chain joins TRBV19 and TRBJ1-2, with 7 bases aligning to TRBD1. This CDR3 contains 12 residues. Germline V gene lookup returns CDR1 LNHDA and CDR2 SQIVND (reference sequence). Trimming cost V 7 bases and J 8 bases; bases outside gene matches: 7. The chain's CDR3 is CASIGGVRGYTF. Written as DNA, the CDR3 is TGTGCCAGTATAGGGGGCGTTCGGGGCTACACCTTC. The full variable domain, its missing parts supplied by reference TRBV19 and TRBJ1-2, is DGGITQSPKYLFRKEGQNVTLSCEQNLNHDAMYWYRQDPGQGLRLIYYSQIVNDFQKGDIAEGYSVSREKKESFPLTVTSAQKNPTAFYLCASIGGVRGYTFGSGTRLTVV.

The chain uses TRBV4-1 and TRBJ2-4; D gene uncertain. CDR3 length: 14 residues. Trimming removed 1 base at V and 8 bases at J, with 12 bases between. The germline V gene has CDR1 MGHRA and CDR2 YSYEKL. The DNA for the CDR3 is TGCGCCAGCAGCCAAGGGCCCTCCGTGGACATTCAGTACTTC. This translates into CASSQGPSVDIQYF.

The V gene is TRBV11-2, the J gene TRBJ1-1; D might be TRBD1 (6 bases). This CDR3 contains 15 residues. Germline loops: CDR1 SGHAT, CDR2 FQNNGV. With 1 base removed from V and 2 bases from J, the gap between germline ends came to 11 bases. CDR3 protein: CASSLADSSNTEAFF. In nucleotides, the CDR3 is TGTGCCAGCAGCTTAGCGGACAGCTCAAACACTGAAGCTTTCTTT.

This clone was observed a single time. This chain links TRBV5-3 with TRBJ1-2; D is undetermined. TRBV5-3 is identified as an open reading frame with a role that is uncertain. Trimming took 5 bases from V and 12 from J, leaving 14 bases between them. The CDR3 length is 11 residues. In DNA, the CDR3 is TGTGCCAGAAGACAACACCGGGGTCACACCTTC. This translates into CARRQHRGHTF.

This clone was observed a handful of times. The CDR3 sequence is CAWSPGTEAFF. The CDR3 DNA reads as TGTGCCTGGAGTCCGGGGACTGAAGCTTTCTTT. The chain joins TRBV30 to TRBJ1-1; D is unclear. Trimming pared 2 bases from V and 5 bases from J, leaving 6 bases between. CDR1 is GTSNPN, CDR2 SVGIG, per germline (reference sequence). CDR3 length: 11 amino acids.

The CDR3 nucleotides read TGTGCCAGCAGCGCCGGGACAGGAACCTACAATGAGCAGTTCTTC. It specifies CASSAGTGTYNEQFF. The chain links TRBV5-4 to TRBJ2-1; the match to TRBD1 covers 8 bases. Germline V gene lookup returns CDR1 SGHNT and CDR2 YYREEE (reference sequence). The V segment lost 4 bases and the J segment 2 bases; nucleotides outside the gene matches: 5. The CDR3 has 15 residues.

This clone was counted a few times. The chain carries TRBV28 and TRBJ2-2; no firm D call. This CDR3 is built from 14 residues. Germline CDR1 reads MDHEN; CDR2 reads SYDVKM. Deletions cut 3 bases from V and 4 bases from J, with 9 bases between. This CDR3 is CASSFPGLTGELFF. The DNA for the CDR3 is TGTGCCAGCAGTTTTCCGGGTCTCACCGGGGAGCTGTTTTTT. Full variable domain (rest looked up from reference TRBV28 and TRBJ2-2): DVKVTQSSRYLVKRTGEKVFLECVQDMDHENMFWYRQDPGLGLRLIYFSYDVKMKEKGDIPEGYSVSREKKERFSLILESASTNQTSMYLCASSFPGLTGELFFGEGSRLTVL.

V and J are TRBV2 and TRBJ2-7; D might be TRBD1 or TRBD2, each matching 5 bases. V gave up 2 bases and J gave up 3 bases, with 11 bases separating them. The CDR3 is 14 residues long. Germline V lookup: CDR1 SNHLY, CDR2 FYNNEI. As DNA, the CDR3 is TGTGCCAGCAGTGAACAGGGTGCGGGCTACGAGCAGTACTTC. Its protein product is CASSEQGAGYEQYF.

This chain connects TRBV18 to TRBJ1-1; D gene ambiguous. Germline V gene sequence: CDR1 KGHSH, CDR2 LQKENI. CDR3 length equals 12 residues. The V end was cut by 6 bases, the J end by 5 bases, with 10 bases between. CDR3 bases: TGTGCCAGCTCCCCTAAGAGGACTGAAGCTTTCTTT. This codes for CASSPKRTEAFF.